The rows below give T cell receptor beta chains drawn from one sample of a study of a mutant IDH1 vaccine in newly diagnosed glioma. The assay was immunoSEQ multiplex PCR, and TCRdb's table has in-frame clones only and misses some. This sample has over 40,000 clones, with 60% to 85% found just once. What these receptors recognize is not known. The sample consisted of PBMCs, taken from a glioma patient whose treatment included an IDH1 peptide vaccine. All receptors come from a woman aged 35 to 49 with glioma. Some clones in this sample may be carry-over from other donors' samples. Both conserved end residues are part of each CDR3. The order of the fields is V gene, CDR3 length, clone size, D gene, J gene, CDR3 DNA, CDR3 protein. The D gene is left open where the match is weak. A row's size may be missing; if present it is once, few, many or a size class.

TRBV7-9	15	-	TRBD1	TRBJ1-1	TGTGCCAGCAGCTCCCATGACAGGGTGAACACTGAAGCTTTCTTT	CASSSHDRVNTEAFF
TRBV15	16	-	TRBD1	TRBJ2-4	TGTGCCACCAGCAGAGAGGTCGGACAGGGGAAGGACATTCAGTACTTC	CATSREVGQGKDIQYF
TRBV19	14	-	TRBD1	TRBJ2-7	TGTGCCAGTAGACCGACAGGGGAGTTGAACGAGCAGTACTTC	CASRPTGELNEQYF
TRBV2	14	-	-	TRBJ2-7	TGTGCCAGCACTTGGGGACCTAATCTCGTCGAGCAGTACTTC	CASTWGPNLVEQYF
TRBV6-5	13	-	-	TRBJ1-2	TGTGCCAGCAGTTTTTTTAGGGAGGATGGCTACACCTTC	CASSFFREDGYTF
TRBV20-1	11	-	-	TRBJ1-2	TGCAGTGCTAGAGATTGGGCTGGCTACACCTTC	CSARDWAGYTF
TRBV4-3	13	-	-	TRBJ2-3	TGCGCCAGCAGCCAAGATAGCACAGATACGCAGTATTTT	CASSQDSTDTQYF
TRBV5-4	16	-	TRBD2	TRBJ2-7	TGTGCCAGCAGCTTTTTAGCGGGAGGGGAAAAAGACGAGCAGTACTTC	CASSFLAGGEKDEQYF
TRBV5-5	15	-	-	TRBJ2-2	TGTGCCAGCAGCTTGGTCTCCGGGGTCTCCGGGGAGCTGTTTTTT	CASSLVSGVSGELFF
TRBV28	16	-	-	TRBJ1-6	TGTGCCAGCAGTTCCCTTGATAGCTCCTATAATTCACCCCTCCACTTT	CASSSLDSSYNSPLHF
TRBV7-8	15	-	TRBD1	TRBJ2-5	TGTGCCAGCAGCTTATTAGGACAGGTGCAAGAGACCCAGTACTTC	CASSLLGQVQETQYF
TRBV19	15	-	TRBD1	TRBJ2-7	TGTGCCAGTAGTATGGGGACAGTGTCCTCCTACGAGCAGTACTTC	CASSMGTVSSYEQYF
TRBV30	12	-	-	TRBJ2-7	TGTGCCTGGAGTCCACGGTCCTACGAGCAGTACTTC	CAWSPRSYEQYF
TRBV5-1	17	-	TRBD2	TRBJ2-7	TGCGCCAGCAGCTTGGATCCTAGCGGGGAGAGTGTTTACGAGCAGTACTTC	CASSLDPSGESVYEQYF
TRBV6-5	13	-	-	TRBJ2-3	TGTGCCAGCAGCTCCTACACTAGTAATACGCAGTATTTT	CASSSYTSNTQYF
TRBV9	15	-	-	TRBJ1-1	TGTGCCAGCAGCGTAGAAGGGACGTTGAACACTGAAGCTTTCTTT	CASSVEGTLNTEAFF
TRBV2	13	once	-	TRBJ1-5	TGTGCCAGCAGGAGGACAGTTAATCAGCCCCAGCATTTT	CASRRTVNQPQHF
TRBV30	15	-	TRBD1	TRBJ2-2	TGTGCCTGGAGCGCTGACAGGGCCCTTATCGGGGAGCTGTTTTTT	CAWSADRALIGELFF
TRBV19	13	-	TRBD1	TRBJ1-4	TGTGCCAGTTCAGGGACAGTGGGAGAAAAACTGTTTTTT	CASSGTVGEKLFF
TRBV20-1	11	-	TRBD1	TRBJ1-2	TGCAGCCTACAGGGGGACTATGGCTACACCTTC	CSLQGDYGYTF
TRBV7-8	13	-	-	TRBJ1-2	TGTGCCAGCAGCTCCACAGGGAACTATGGCTACACCTTC	CASSSTGNYGYTF
TRBV28	15	-	TRBD2	TRBJ2-7	TGTGCCAGCAGCGTAGCGGGGAAAACCTCCTACGAGCAGTACTTC	CASSVAGKTSYEQYF
TRBV5-4	17	-	-	TRBJ2-1	TGTGCCAGCAGCTTGGATACCGGACCCAGCGCCCACAATGAGCAGTTCTTC	CASSLDTGPSAHNEQFF
TRBV9	15	-	-	TRBJ1-1	TGTGCCAGCAGCGCACGGGGCTATTCGAACACTGAAGCTTTCTTT	CASSARGYSNTEAFF
TRBV4-3	15	few	-	TRBJ1-1	TGCGCCAGCAGCCAAGATATGGGGGGATTGGTCGAAGCTTTCTTT	CASSQDMGGLVEAFF
TRBV18	17	-	TRBD1	TRBJ2-7	TGTGCCAGCTCACCACCGATCCGGGACAGGGACTTATACGAGCAGTACTTC	CASSPPIRDRDLYEQYF